The clone carrying this T cell receptor beta chain showed up just a few times. Antigen specificity is unknown. The data are from a study of Graves' ophthalmopathy and Graves' hyperthyroidism. Study conclusions and caveats: The 13-signature model separated ophthalmopathy from stable hyperthyroidism at 85% to 90% sensitivity and approximately 79% specificity.

If patients had other autoimmune diseases, uncontrolled infections, pregnancy or lactation, they were excluded. Amplification of the TCR beta CDR3 regions used RNA transcripts (as template). HTBI primers were used in a first-round RT-PCR, which preceded a second-round multiplex PCR. TCRdb re-called the multiplex PCR reads through MiXCR, storing one row per CDR3 protein. The sample includes approximately 540,000 distinct CDR3 sequences, under 45% seen only once; the top ten take about 4%. The sequence came from an adult man with Graves' hyperthyroidism. The sequenced sample was peripheral blood or thyroid tissue (not recorded which).

The CDR3 is CASSEVVGTQYF. CDR3 DNA: TGTGCCAGCAGCGAGGTAGTCGGTACGCAGTATTTT. V and J are TRBV7-2 and TRBJ2-3; the D is unclear. CDR3 size: 12 residues. In germline, CDR1 is SGHTA, CDR2 FQGNSA. V lost 5 bases and J 8 bases, leaving 11 bases between the germline ends.